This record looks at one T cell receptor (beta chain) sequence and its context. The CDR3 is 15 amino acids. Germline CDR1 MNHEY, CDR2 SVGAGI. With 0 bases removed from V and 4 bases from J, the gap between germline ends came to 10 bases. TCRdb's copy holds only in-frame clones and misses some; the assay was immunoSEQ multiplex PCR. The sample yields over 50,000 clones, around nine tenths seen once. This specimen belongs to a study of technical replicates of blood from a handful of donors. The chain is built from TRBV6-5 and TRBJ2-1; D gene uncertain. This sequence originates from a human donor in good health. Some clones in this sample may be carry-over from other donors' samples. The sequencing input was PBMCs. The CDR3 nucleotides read TGTGCCAGCAGTTACTCGGTCGCAGGTTACAATGAGCAGTTCTTC. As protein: CASSYSVAGYNEQFF.